This is a list of T cell receptor beta chains from one sample in a study of regulatory T cells in long-lasting Graves disease. TCRdb re-called the multiplex PCR reads through MiXCR, storing one row per CDR3 protein. The profile covers 360,000 or so distinct CDR3 sequences, with less than 30% appearing a single time and approximately 28% taken by the ten largest. The material was peripheral blood mononuclear cells (PBMCs), obtained when the disease was refractory, from a patient treated with antithyroid drugs. The source is a woman aged 35 to 49 with Graves disease. The CDR3 runs from the conserved cysteine through the conserved F or W. The D gene is left open where the match is weak. The size field is filled for only some rows; it gives once, few, many or a size class.

j_gene,d_gene,abundance,v_gene,CDR3aa,CDR3nt
TRBJ2-2,TRBD2,few,TRBV6-1,CASTGGYEAGELFF,TGTGCCAGCACGGGAGGGTATGAGGCCGGGGAGCTGTTTTTT
TRBJ1-6,NA,NA,TRBV5-1,CASSLRGTESSYNSPLHF,TGCGCCAGCAGCTTACGCGGGACCGAGAGCTCCTATAATTCACCCCTCCACTTT
TRBJ2-3,TRBD1,NA,TRBV28,CASSSSGQGSDTQYF,TGTGCCAGCAGTTCCTCGGGACAGGGGTCAGATACGCAGTATTTT
TRBJ2-4,NA,few,TRBV6-1,CASRQYKNIQYF,TGTGCTTCTCGGCAGTACAAAAACATTCAGTACTTC
TRBJ2-1,NA,few,TRBV7-8,CASSLYQVSEQFF,TGTGCCAGCAGCTTATACCAGGTCTCGGAGCAGTTCTTC
TRBJ1-3,TRBD1,NA,TRBV6-2/TRBV6-3,CASSYGTAGNTIYF,TGTGCCAGCAGCTACGGGACAGCTGGAAACACCATATATTTT
TRBJ1-2,NA,many,TRBV7-9,CASIYSGGGYTF,TGTGCCAGCATCTACAGTGGCGGCGGCTACACCTTC
TRBJ2-5,NA,many,TRBV29-1,CSGRLGQETQYF,TGCAGCGGCCGTCTGGGGCAAGAGACCCAGTACTTC
TRBJ1-1,NA,many,TRBV11-3,CASSRIRNTEAFF,TGTGCCAGCAGCCGCATTCGGAACACTGAAGCTTTCTTT
TRBJ2-5,TRBD2,NA,TRBV5-1,CASSLAGEVETQYF,TGCGCCAGCAGCTTAGCGGGAGAGGTTGAGACCCAGTACTTC
TRBJ2-7,TRBD1,NA,TRBV5-1,CASGDREYEQYF,TGCGCCAGCGGGGACAGAGAATACGAGCAGTACTTC
TRBJ1-2,NA,many,TRBV28,CASSSNNGYTF,TGTGCCAGCAGTTCAAACAATGGCTACACCTTC
TRBJ1-1,NA,NA,TRBV2,CASSGHPMNTGAFF,TGTGCCAGCAGTGGGCATCCTATGAACACTGGAGCTTTCTTT
TRBJ2-2,TRBD1,NA,TRBV24-1,CATSGPTGTGGTGELFF,TGTGCCACGAGTGGACCCACGGGGACAGGGGGCACCGGGGAGCTGTTTTTT
TRBJ2-5,NA,many,TRBV28,CASSLVYGLQETQYF,TGTGCCAGCAGTTTAGTCTATGGTCTCCAAGAGACCCAGTACTTC
TRBJ2-2,NA,few,TRBV5-1,CASSYQGSGELFF,TGCGCCAGCAGCTATCAGGGTTCGGGGGAGCTGTTTTTT
TRBJ1-1,NA,many,TRBV6-2/TRBV6-3,CASSYRGEAFF,TGTGCCAGCAGTTACCGAGGTGAAGCTTTCTTT
TRBJ2-7,NA,NA,TRBV3-1,CASSQGTPGKQYF,TGTGCCAGCAGCCAAGGGACCCCAGGGAAGCAGTACTTC
TRBJ2-7,TRBD2,many,TRBV6-2/TRBV6-3,CATAGTSGMHEQYF,TGTGCCACCGCCGGGACTAGCGGGATGCACGAGCAGTACTTC
TRBJ2-7,TRBD2,few,TRBV20-1,CSATSSQREGFYEQYF,TGCAGTGCTACCAGCAGCCAGCGGGAGGGATTCTACGAGCAGTACTTC
TRBJ2-7,NA,NA,TRBV19,CASSRGGTTYEQYF,TGTGCCAGTAGCCGTGGGGGGACCACCTACGAGCAGTACTTC
TRBJ2-7,TRBD2,NA,TRBV6-2/TRBV6-3,CASIQPPTGLAGGVAYEQYF,TGTGCCAGCATCCAACCTCCAACGGGACTAGCGGGAGGCGTCGCCTACGAGCAGTACTTC
TRBJ1-1,NA,many,TRBV10-3,CAISELRTGEAFF,TGTGCCATCAGTGAACTCCGGACGGGCGAAGCTTTCTTT
TRBJ2-5,NA,many,TRBV7-2,CASSLNQGQVETQYF,TGTGCCAGCAGCTTAAATCAGGGACAAGTAGAGACCCAGTACTTC
TRBJ1-2,NA,NA,TRBV20-1,CSARDQANYGYTF,TGCAGTGCTAGAGATCAAGCTAACTATGGCTACACCTTC
TRBJ2-5,NA,few,TRBV7-9,CASSPSLETQYF,TGTGCCAGCAGCCCCTCTTTGGAGACCCAGTACTTC
TRBJ1-1,TRBD1,few,TRBV20-1,CSASDPGTGGPANTEAFF,TGCAGTGCTAGTGACCCCGGGACAGGGGGGCCCGCGAACACTGAAGCTTTCTTT
TRBJ1-2,NA,few,TRBV7-6,CASSPGGGPHEGYTF,TGTGCCAGCAGCCCTGGGGGAGGGCCCCACGAAGGCTACACCTTC
TRBJ1-1,NA,few,TRBV5-1,CASSPEGSRAVRTEAFF,TGCGCCAGCAGCCCGGAGGGTTCCAGGGCGGTACGGACTGAAGCTTTCTTT
TRBJ2-2,TRBD1,NA,TRBV2,CASSLGQGTTGELFF,TGTGCCAGCAGCTTGGGACAGGGGACCACCGGGGAGCTGTTTTTT
TRBJ2-7,NA,few,TRBV20-1,CSAPDGYSYEQYF,TGCAGTGCTCCCGACGGTTACTCCTACGAGCAGTACTTC
TRBJ1-1,NA,NA,TRBV30,CAWKPPGTEYTEAFF,TGTGCCTGGAAACCTCCCGGGACCGAATACACTGAAGCTTTCTTT
TRBJ2-7,NA,many,TRBV27,CASSPRDVAYEQYF,TGTGCCAGCAGCCCCCGGGACGTAGCCTACGAGCAGTACTTC
TRBJ1-6,NA,many,TRBV28,CASRGWGNSPLHF,TGTGCCAGCAGAGGTTGGGGTAATTCACCCCTCCACTTT
TRBJ2-7,NA,many,TRBV11-2,CASSFRQGVNEQYF,TGTGCCAGCAGCTTCCGACAAGGCGTCAACGAGCAGTACTTC
TRBJ2-7,TRBD1,few,TRBV3-1,CASSQRTGYDEQYF,TGTGCCAGCAGCCAAAGGACAGGATACGACGAGCAGTACTTC
TRBJ2-1,TRBD2,NA,TRBV7-9,CASSLERGLAGGRNNEQFF,TGTGCCAGCAGCTTAGAAAGAGGACTAGCGGGAGGAAGAAACAATGAGCAGTTCTTC
TRBJ2-5,NA,many,TRBV29-1,CSGGEGRETQYF,TGCAGCGGTGGCGAGGGGCGAGAGACCCAGTACTTC
TRBJ1-5,NA,NA,TRBV19,CASSPNRNQPQHF,TGTGCCAGTAGTCCCAACAGGAATCAGCCCCAGCATTTT
TRBJ2-3,NA,NA,TRBV28,CASSLGWPDTQYF,TGTGCCAGCAGTTTGGGGTGGCCAGATACGCAGTATTTT
TRBJ2-2,NA,many,TRBV12-3/TRBV12-4,CASSLGHTGELFF,TGTGCCAGCAGTTTGGGGCACACCGGGGAGCTGTTTTTT
TRBJ2-7,TRBD1,many,TRBV6-1,CASKPGQGPYEQYF,TGTGCCAGCAAACCGGGACAGGGTCCCTACGAGCAGTACTTC
TRBJ2-2,TRBD2,NA,TRBV5-1,CASSSAGGPAGELFF,TGCGCCAGCTCTTCGGCGGGGGGTCCCGCCGGGGAGCTGTTTTTT
TRBJ2-4,NA,NA,TRBV7-2,CASRAGTNIQYF,TGTGCCAGCAGGGCCGGGACAAACATTCAGTACTTC
TRBJ1-5,TRBD1,once,TRBV30,CAWTAGTGGSNQPQHF,TGTGCCTGGACGGCCGGGACAGGGGGTAGCAATCAGCCCCAGCATTTT
TRBJ1-1,TRBD1,few,TRBV27,CASSTGGPFTEAFF,TGTGCCAGCAGTACAGGGGGCCCGTTCACTGAAGCTTTCTTT
TRBJ1-2,NA,many,TRBV6-1,CASSQGRIYGYTF,TGTGCCAGCAGTCAAGGACGGATCTATGGCTACACCTTC
TRBJ2-5,TRBD2,NA,TRBV18,CASSPTSPQETQYF,TGTGCCAGCTCACCGACTAGCCCCCAAGAGACCCAGTACTTC
TRBJ2-1,TRBD1,many,TRBV28,CASSFSGQGGINEQFF,TGTGCCAGCAGTTTTTCTGGACAGGGAGGTATCAATGAGCAGTTCTTC
TRBJ1-1,NA,NA,TRBV30,CAWRMRNTENTEAFF,TGTGCCTGGAGGATGCGGAATACAGAGAACACTGAAGCTTTCTTT
TRBJ2-2,TRBD1,few,TRBV6-1,CASSVTGEPGELFF,TGTGCCAGCAGTGTAACAGGGGAACCCGGGGAGCTGTTTTTT
TRBJ2-7,NA,NA,TRBV3-1,CASSQGWDSSYEQYF,TGTGCCAGCAGCCAAGGATGGGACTCCTCCTACGAGCAGTACTTC
TRBJ2-7,NA,NA,TRBV7-9,CASSPRVGTGEQYF,TGTGCCAGCAGCCCGAGGGTGGGTACGGGCGAGCAGTACTTC
TRBJ2-2,NA,NA,TRBV2,CASRVINTGELFF,TGTGCCAGCAGGGTTATTAATACCGGGGAGCTGTTTTTT
TRBJ2-7,TRBD2,NA,TRBV28,CASSQAASGRAKGYEQYF,TGTGCCAGCAGCCAAGCCGCTAGCGGGAGGGCCAAAGGGTACGAGCAGTACTTC
TRBJ2-3,NA,NA,TRBV28,CATRQVGDTQYF,TGTGCCACCAGACAGGTGGGGGATACGCAGTATTTT
TRBJ1-6,NA,many,TRBV28,CASSRRGSSYNSPLHF,TGTGCCAGCAGTCGCAGGGGAAGCTCCTATAATTCACCCCTCCACTTT